This TCR beta chain is from a study of lymphopenia after photon versus proton radiotherapy. Regarding the study as a whole: Post-nadir diversity loss with photons came from oligoclonal expansion, particularly CD8+ Temra cells. In patients who died, overall survival fell as post-nadir TCR diversity dropped more. Better survival with proton therapy was suggested as possible, not demonstrated.

Data came from immunoSEQ multiplex PCR; TCRdb stores just in-frame clones and leaves some out. Here the sample spans tens of thousands of clones, around 90% being singletons. Turning to this clone: Antigen: not known.

The CDR3 sequence is 10 residues long. Germline lookup yields CDR1 MNHEY and CDR2 SMNVEV (reference sequence). V dropped 5 bases and J dropped 5 bases, with 3 bases sitting between them. The chain is built from TRBV27 and TRBJ2-5; D not certain. The sequence came from a woman aged 70 to 79 with pancreatic cancer. Some clones in this sample may be carry-over from other donors' samples. The specimen comprised peripheral blood, sampled from a patient treated with proton-based radiotherapy. CDR3 sequence: CASSRETQYF. The CDR3 coding sequence is TGTGCCAGCAGTCGGGAGACCCAGTACTTC.